The rows below give T cell receptor beta chains drawn from one sample of a study of response to subunit inactivated influenza vaccine. TCRdb ran MiXCR on the RT-PCR reads and lists one entry per CDR3 protein. The sample has about 650,000 distinct CDR3 sequences; around a sixth are singletons. This specimen was PBMCs from blood, taken less than 13 days after vaccination. The source of these receptors is a man over 45 who received an inactivated influenza vaccine. The CDR3 runs from the conserved cysteine through the conserved F or W. A D gene is named only where the DNA matches it firmly. Rows may omit the clone size; those that give it use once, few, many or a size class.

abundance	d_gene	j_gene	v_gene	CDR3nt	CDR3aa
NA	NA	TRBJ2-5	TRBV6-5	TGTACCAGCAGTTACTCCAAGGAGACCCAGTACTTC	CTSSYSKETQYF
few	NA	TRBJ1-2	TRBV7-2	TGTGCCAGCAGCCCTAAAGGCAGATCGGATGGCTACACCTTC	CASSPKGRSDGYTF
few	NA	TRBJ2-2	TRBV12-3/TRBV12-4	TGTGCCAGCACTCAGGCCCTCACCGGGGAGCTGTTTTTT	CASTQALTGELFF
NA	TRBD2	TRBJ2-7	TRBV6-1	TGTGCCAGCAGCCGAGGCGGGGGAGCGGGCGAGCAGTACTTC	CASSRGGGAGEQYF
few	NA	TRBJ2-3	TRBV20-1	TGCAGTGCTAGATACGTCGGTAGAGCAGATACGCAGTATTTT	CSARYVGRADTQYF
few	NA	TRBJ2-7	TRBV21-1	TGTGCCAGCAGCATTTTTAGCGGGGGGGCCCTCGTCGAGCAGTACTTC	CASSIFSGGALVEQYF
few	NA	TRBJ2-3	TRBV5-1	TGCGCCAGCAGCCCTCCTAGGATCCCAAGGGCCACAGATACGCAGTATTTT	CASSPPRIPRATDTQYF
NA	NA	TRBJ2-2	TRBV6-2/TRBV6-3	TGTGCCAGCAGTTACGTGGGGGTCAACACCGGGGAGCTGTTTTTT	CASSYVGVNTGELFF
NA	TRBD1	TRBJ1-2	TRBV20-1	TGCAGTGCTTCCCATACAGGGGATAATGGAGGCTACACCTTC	CSASHTGDNGGYTF
NA	NA	TRBJ2-3	TRBV12-3/TRBV12-4	TGTGCCAGCAGCTCTAGTAGTACGCAGTATTTT	CASSSSSTQYF
NA	TRBD1	TRBJ1-5	TRBV6-2/TRBV6-3	TGTGCCAGCAGGAGACAGGGCCCAGGGGCCCAGCATTTT	CASRRQGPGAQHF
few	TRBD2	TRBJ2-5	TRBV28	TGTGCCAGCAGTTTCCCCATCGACGGCAGCGGGAAGGCCCAGTACTTC	CASSFPIDGSGKAQYF
many	NA	TRBJ2-1	TRBV6-5	TGTGCCAGCAGTTACTCTCAGGGAACGTTTTCCTACAATGAGCAGTTCTTC	CASSYSQGTFSYNEQFF
few	NA	TRBJ2-7	TRBV12-5	TGTGCTAGTGGTTTGGTCGTTCACGAGCAGTACTTC	CASGLVVHEQYF
NA	NA	TRBJ2-7	TRBV15	TGTGCCACCAGCGGATCGTACGCCGGGACAATAACCTACGAGCAGTACTTC	CATSGSYAGTITYEQYF
NA	NA	TRBJ2-2	TRBV7-2	TGTGCCAGCAGGGGATCCTTTAGGGTCAACACCGGGGAGCTGTTTTTT	CASRGSFRVNTGELFF
many	TRBD1	TRBJ1-6	TRBV5-1	TGCGCCAGCAGCCCGGAGGGACAGCCTAATTCACCCCTCCACTTT	CASSPEGQPNSPLHF
NA	NA	TRBJ2-3	TRBV5-1	TGCGCCAGCAGCTTGGGGGATTTTCCAGATACGCAGTATTTT	CASSLGDFPDTQYF
many	TRBD2	TRBJ2-1	TRBV3-1	TGTGCCAGCAGCCAATCAAAGCCTAGCGGGAGGGGCTCCTACAATGAGCAGTTCTTC	CASSQSKPSGRGSYNEQFF
few	NA	TRBJ2-2	TRBV12-3/TRBV12-4	TGTGCCAGCATGCAGGGATTCGCGAACACCGGGGAGCTGTTTTTT	CASMQGFANTGELFF
many	NA	TRBJ1-1	TRBV20-1	TGCAGTGCTCCGAGGGGATCAAGAATTAACACTGAAGCTTTCTTT	CSAPRGSRINTEAFF
few	TRBD1	TRBJ2-1	TRBV5-1	TGCGCCAGCAGCCCGGACAGGGCAAATGAGCAGTTCTTC	CASSPDRANEQFF
many	TRBD2	TRBJ2-1	TRBV12-3/TRBV12-4	TGTGCCAGCACCGAGGGACTAGCGCAATTCAATGAGCAGTTCTTC	CASTEGLAQFNEQFF
NA	TRBD1	TRBJ1-5	TRBV20-1	TGCAGTGCTTACAGGGGTTCGGCAAGCAATCAGCCCCAGCATTTT	CSAYRGSASNQPQHF
few	TRBD1	TRBJ2-1	TRBV7-9	TGTGCCGGAGGACAGGCCCGACACAATGAGCAGTTCTTC	CAGGQARHNEQFF
many	NA	TRBJ2-3	TRBV29-1	TGCAGCGTTGCCGGCGGGAGCACAGATACGCAGTATTTT	CSVAGGSTDTQYF
many	NA	TRBJ1-2	TRBV24-1	TGTGCCACCAGTGACACCACAGGGCTCGACTATGGCTACACCTTC	CATSDTTGLDYGYTF
few	TRBD2	TRBJ2-3	TRBV7-6	TGTGCCAGCAGCTTAGTGGTGACTAGCGGCTTCACAGATACGCAGTATTTT	CASSLVVTSGFTDTQYF
NA	NA	TRBJ2-4	TRBV18	TGTGCCAGCTCTCCGACGGCAGGTACAGCCAAAAACATTCAGTACTTC	CASSPTAGTAKNIQYF
NA	NA	TRBJ2-5	TRBV7-2	TGTGCCAGCAGCGGAAACAGGGATGTGGAGACCCAGTACTTC	CASSGNRDVETQYF
NA	TRBD1	TRBJ2-3	TRBV7-2	TGTGCCAGCCAGGGACAGATCACAGATACGCAGTATTTT	CASQGQITDTQYF
many	NA	TRBJ2-1	TRBV12-3/TRBV12-4	TGTGCCAGCATTCCCTCGACGGCCTACAATGAGCAGTTCTTC	CASIPSTAYNEQFF
many	TRBD1	TRBJ2-1	TRBV12-3/TRBV12-4	TGTGCCAGCAGTTTACGGCAGGGGGCAGTTAATGAGCAGTTCTTC	CASSLRQGAVNEQFF
few	TRBD2	TRBJ2-1	TRBV6-4	TGTGCCAGCAGTGGGATACTAGCGGGATCCGGTGAGCAGTTCTTC	CASSGILAGSGEQFF
few	TRBD2	TRBJ2-1	TRBV4-3	TGCGCCAGCAGCCCCGGACTAGCCTACAGCTCCTACAATGAGCAGTTCTTC	CASSPGLAYSSYNEQFF
few	NA	TRBJ2-1	TRBV29-1	TGCAGCGTTGGTCCTCGCCTCTCCTACAATGAGCAGTTCTTC	CSVGPRLSYNEQFF